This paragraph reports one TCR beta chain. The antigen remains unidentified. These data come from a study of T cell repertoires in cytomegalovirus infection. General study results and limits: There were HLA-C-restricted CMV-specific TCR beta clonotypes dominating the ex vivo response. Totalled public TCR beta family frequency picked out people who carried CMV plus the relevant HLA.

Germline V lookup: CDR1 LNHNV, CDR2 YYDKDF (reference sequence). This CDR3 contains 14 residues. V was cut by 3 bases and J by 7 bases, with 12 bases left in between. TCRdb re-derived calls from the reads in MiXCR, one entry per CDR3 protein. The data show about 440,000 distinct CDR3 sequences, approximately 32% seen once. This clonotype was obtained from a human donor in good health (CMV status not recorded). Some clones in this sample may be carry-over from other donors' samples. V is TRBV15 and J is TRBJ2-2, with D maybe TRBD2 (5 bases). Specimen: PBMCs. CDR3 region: CATSRETSDGELFF. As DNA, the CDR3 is TGTGCCACCAGCAGGGAAACTAGTGACGGGGAGCTGTTTTTT.